The clone carrying this T cell receptor (beta chain) has a handful of counts. Its specificity is not known. This specimen belongs to a study of identical twins. This CDR3 has 15 residues. Trimming pared 4 bases from V and 5 bases from J, leaving 19 bases between. CDR1 and CDR2 (germline): SGHRS, YFSETQ. TCRdb redid the calling of the 5' RACE reads with MiXCR, one entry per CDR3 protein. The sample shows some 460,000 distinct CDR3 sequences, 14% of them seen only once. Whole-study findings and limits: Out-of-frame sharing of TCR alpha in monozygotic twins was underestimated by models. For out-of-frame beta sequences, excess twin sharing was weaker.

Separately, the same data were catalogued under a study of yellow fever vaccine responses in identical twins.

The TCR sequence derives from a woman between 18 and 30 years old in good health. The chain uses TRBV5-1 and TRBJ2-7; D may be TRBD2 (5 bases). The specimen was CD4+ T cells sorted from blood. CDR3 DNA sequence: TGCGCCAGCAGCGACTCGTTCCGGGAAATCAACGAGCAGTACTTC. Translating gives CASSDSFREINEQYF.